This T cell receptor beta chain emerged from a study of cytomegalovirus exposure and HLA in healthy donors. The PCR contained 60 Vbeta and 13 Jbeta primers. The method was immunoSEQ multiplex PCR; TCRdb's version includes in-frame clones alone and lacks a portion of them. The sample yields about 170,000 clones, under 90% seen once. CDR1 and CDR2 from the germline V gene are MGHRA and YSYEKL. CDR3 length: 18 amino acids. Trimming at V came to 2 bases and at J to 6 bases, leaving 16 bases not matched to a gene. With regard to this clone: What it recognizes is unknown.

Findings of the study overall: Reports credit the classifier with highly specific, highly sensitive diagnosis of cytomegalovirus status. Information on immune exposure was restricted to one variable (CMV serostatus). Within the data, a cluster of highly shared sequence variants was likely a sequencing artifact. Roughly uniform sequencing depth across donors was assumed, possibly incorrectly.

This chain connects TRBV4-1 to TRBJ2-1; TRBD2 matches at 7 bases. Sequencing was carried out using PBMCs. The receptor was derived from a male donor in good health and CMV-seronegative. The CDR3, as DNA: TGCGCCAGCAGCCAACTAGGGAGGGGCAGCGGGGAACTCAATGAGCAGTTCTTC. Protein product: CASSQLGRGSGELNEQFF.